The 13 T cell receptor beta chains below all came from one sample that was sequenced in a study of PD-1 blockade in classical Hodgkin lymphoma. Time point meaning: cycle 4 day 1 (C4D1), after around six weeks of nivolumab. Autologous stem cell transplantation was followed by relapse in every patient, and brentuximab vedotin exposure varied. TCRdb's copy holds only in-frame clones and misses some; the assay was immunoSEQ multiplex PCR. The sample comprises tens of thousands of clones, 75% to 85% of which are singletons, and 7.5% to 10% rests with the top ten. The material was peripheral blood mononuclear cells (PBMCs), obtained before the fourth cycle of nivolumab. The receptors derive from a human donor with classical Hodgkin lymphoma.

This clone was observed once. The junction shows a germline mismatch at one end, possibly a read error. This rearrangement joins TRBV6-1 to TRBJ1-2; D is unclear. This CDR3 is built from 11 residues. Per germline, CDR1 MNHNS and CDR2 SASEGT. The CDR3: CASSEVRSSAF. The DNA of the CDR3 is TGTGCCAGCAGTGAAGTAAGGTCTTCTGCCTTC.

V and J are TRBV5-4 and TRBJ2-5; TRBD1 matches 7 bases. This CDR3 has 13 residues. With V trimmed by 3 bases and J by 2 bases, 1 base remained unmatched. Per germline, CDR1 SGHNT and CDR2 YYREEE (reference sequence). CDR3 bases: TGTGCCAGCAGCTCGGGACAGCAAGAGACCCAGTACTTC. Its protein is CASSSGQQETQYF.

The CDR3 nucleotides are TGTGCCAGCAGCTTCACTAGCAATCAGCCCCAGCATTTT. This sequence encodes CASSFTSNQPQHF. The V call is TRBV7-9, the J call TRBJ1-5; no clear D. The length of the CDR3 is 13 residues. V lost 3 bases and J 0 bases, leaving 3 bases between the germline ends. In germline, CDR1 is SEHNR, CDR2 FQNEAQ (reference sequence).

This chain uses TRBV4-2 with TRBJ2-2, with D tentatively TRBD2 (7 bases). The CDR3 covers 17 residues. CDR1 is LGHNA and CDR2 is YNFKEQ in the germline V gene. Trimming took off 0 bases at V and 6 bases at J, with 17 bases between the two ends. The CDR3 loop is CASSQDVGGGLPGELFF. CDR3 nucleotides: TGTGCCAGCAGCCAAGATGTTGGGGGGGGCCTTCCCGGGGAGCTGTTTTTT.

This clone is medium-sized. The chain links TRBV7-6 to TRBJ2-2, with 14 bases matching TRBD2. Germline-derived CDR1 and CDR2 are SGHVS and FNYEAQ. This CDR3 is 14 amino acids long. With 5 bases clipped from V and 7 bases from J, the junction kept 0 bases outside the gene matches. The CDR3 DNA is TGTGCCAGCAGCGGGACTAGCGGGGGCGGGGAGCTGTTTTTT. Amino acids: CASSGTSGGGELFF.

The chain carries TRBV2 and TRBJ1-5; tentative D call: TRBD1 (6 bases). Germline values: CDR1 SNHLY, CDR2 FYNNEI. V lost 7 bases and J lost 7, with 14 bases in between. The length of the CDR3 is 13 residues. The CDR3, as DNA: TGTGCCAGCATGCCGGGGGCGGGGCAGCCCCAGCATTTT. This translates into CASMPGAGQPQHF.

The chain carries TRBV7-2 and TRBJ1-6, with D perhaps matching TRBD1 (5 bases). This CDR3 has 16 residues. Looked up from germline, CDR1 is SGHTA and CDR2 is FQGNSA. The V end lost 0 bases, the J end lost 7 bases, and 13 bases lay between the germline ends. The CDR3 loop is CASSLAGVRANSPLHF. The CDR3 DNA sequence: TGTGCCAGCAGCTTAGCGGGTGTCAGGGCAAATTCACCCCTCCACTTT. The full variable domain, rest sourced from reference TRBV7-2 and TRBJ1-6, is GAGVSQSPSNKVTEKGKDVELRCDPISGHTALYWYRQSLGQGLEFLIYFQGNSAPDKSGLPSDRFSAERTGGSVSTLTIQRTQQEDSAVYLCASSLAGVRANSPLHFGNGTRLTVT.

As DNA, the CDR3 is TGTGCCAGCAGTTACTCCCCAGCGGGGCTCACAGATACGCAGTATTTT. Translated, it gives CASSYSPAGLTDTQYF. The rearrangement links TRBV6-5 to TRBJ2-3; TRBD2 aligns across 7 bases. The CDR3 covers 16 residues. Germline V gene data show CDR1 as MNHEY and CDR2 as SVGAGI. V trimming: 0 bases; J trimming: 2 bases; junction bases outside the gene matches: 5.

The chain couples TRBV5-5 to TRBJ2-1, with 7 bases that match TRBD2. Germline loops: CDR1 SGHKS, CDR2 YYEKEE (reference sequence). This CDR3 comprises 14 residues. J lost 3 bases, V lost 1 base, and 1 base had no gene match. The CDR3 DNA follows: TGTGCCAGCAGCTTGAGGGACTACTACAATGAGCAGTTCTTC. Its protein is CASSLRDYYNEQFF.

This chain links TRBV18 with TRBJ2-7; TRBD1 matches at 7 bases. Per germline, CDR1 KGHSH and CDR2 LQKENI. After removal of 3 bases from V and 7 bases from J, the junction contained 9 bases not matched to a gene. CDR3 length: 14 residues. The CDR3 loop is CASSPTTGITEQYF. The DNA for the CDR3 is TGTGCCAGCTCACCTACGACAGGGATCACGGAGCAGTACTTC.

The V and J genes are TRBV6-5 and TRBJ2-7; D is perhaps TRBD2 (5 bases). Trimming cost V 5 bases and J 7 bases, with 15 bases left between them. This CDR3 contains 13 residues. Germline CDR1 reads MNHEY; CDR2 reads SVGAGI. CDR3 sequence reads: CASSPVGPGEQYF. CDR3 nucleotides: TGTGCCAGCAGTCCCGTTGGTCCGGGAGAGCAGTACTTC.

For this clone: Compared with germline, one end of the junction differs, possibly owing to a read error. This chain's CDR3 is CASSAMPGLAPAELF. As DNA, the CDR3 is TGTGCCAGCAGCGCCATGCCGGGACTAGCTCCGGCGGAGCTCTTC. The chain is built from TRBV7-2 and TRBJ2-1; 9 bases align to TRBD2. The CDR3 consists of 15 residues. Germline values: CDR1 SGHTA, CDR2 FQGNSA.

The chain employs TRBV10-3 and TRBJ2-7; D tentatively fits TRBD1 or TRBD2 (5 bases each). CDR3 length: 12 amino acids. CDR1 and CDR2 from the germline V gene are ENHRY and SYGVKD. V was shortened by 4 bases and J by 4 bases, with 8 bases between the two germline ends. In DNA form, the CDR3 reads TGTGCCATCAGTGGCGAGGGGTACGAGCAGTACTTC. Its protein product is CAISGEGYEQYF.